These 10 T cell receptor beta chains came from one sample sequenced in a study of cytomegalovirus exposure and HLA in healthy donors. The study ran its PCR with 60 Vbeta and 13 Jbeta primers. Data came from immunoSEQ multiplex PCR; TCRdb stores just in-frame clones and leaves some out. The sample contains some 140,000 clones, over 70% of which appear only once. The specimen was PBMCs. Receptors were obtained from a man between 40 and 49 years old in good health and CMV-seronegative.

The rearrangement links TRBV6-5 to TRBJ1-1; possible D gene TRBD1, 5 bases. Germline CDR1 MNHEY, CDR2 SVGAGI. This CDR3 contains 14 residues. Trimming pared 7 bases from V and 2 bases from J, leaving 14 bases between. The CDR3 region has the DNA TGTGCCAGCAAAGGGGCGGGGCACAACACTGAAGCTTTCTTT. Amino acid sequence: CASKGAGHNTEAFF.

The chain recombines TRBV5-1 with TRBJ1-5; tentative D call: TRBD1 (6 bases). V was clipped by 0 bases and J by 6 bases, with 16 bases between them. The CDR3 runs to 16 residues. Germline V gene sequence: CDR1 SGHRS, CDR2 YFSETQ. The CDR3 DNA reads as TGCGCCAGCAGCTTGGTCCCAGGGGTTGTTGGTCAGCCCCAGCATTTT. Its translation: CASSLVPGVVGQPQHF.

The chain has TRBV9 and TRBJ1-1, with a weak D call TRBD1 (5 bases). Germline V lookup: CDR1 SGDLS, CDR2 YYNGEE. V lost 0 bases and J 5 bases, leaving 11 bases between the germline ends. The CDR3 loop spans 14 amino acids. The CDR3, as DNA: TGTGCCAGCAGCGTAGCTACGGGGGGGACTGAAGCTTTCTTT. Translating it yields CASSVATGGTEAFF.

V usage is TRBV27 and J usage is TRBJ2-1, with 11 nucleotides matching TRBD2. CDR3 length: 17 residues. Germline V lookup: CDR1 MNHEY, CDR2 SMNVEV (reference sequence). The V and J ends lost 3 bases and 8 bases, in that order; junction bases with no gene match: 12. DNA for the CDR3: TGTGCCAGCAGTTTCTATGGTAGCGGGAGGGCCGGGGATGAGCAGTTCTTC. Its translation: CASSFYGSGRAGDEQFF.

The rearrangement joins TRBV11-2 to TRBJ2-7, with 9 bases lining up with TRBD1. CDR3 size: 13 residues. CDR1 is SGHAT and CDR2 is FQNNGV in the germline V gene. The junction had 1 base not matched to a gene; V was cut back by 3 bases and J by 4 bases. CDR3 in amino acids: CASSFGTGYEQYF. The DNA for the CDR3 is TGTGCCAGCAGCTTTGGGACAGGGTACGAGCAGTACTTC.

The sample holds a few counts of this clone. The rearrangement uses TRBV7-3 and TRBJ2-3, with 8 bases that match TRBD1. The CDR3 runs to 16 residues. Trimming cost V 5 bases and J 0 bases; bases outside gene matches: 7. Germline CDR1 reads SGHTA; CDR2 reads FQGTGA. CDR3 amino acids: CASSPGDRISTDTQYF. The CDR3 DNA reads TGTGCCAGCAGCCCTGGGGACAGGATAAGCACAGATACGCAGTATTTT.

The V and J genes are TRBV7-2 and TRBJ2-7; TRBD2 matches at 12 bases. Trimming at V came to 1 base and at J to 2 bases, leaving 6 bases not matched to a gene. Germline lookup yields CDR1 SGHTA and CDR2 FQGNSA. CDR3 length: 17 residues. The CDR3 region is CASSLGPSGRGPYEQYF. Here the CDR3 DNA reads TGTGCCAGCAGCTTAGGGCCTAGCGGGAGGGGCCCCTACGAGCAGTACTTC.

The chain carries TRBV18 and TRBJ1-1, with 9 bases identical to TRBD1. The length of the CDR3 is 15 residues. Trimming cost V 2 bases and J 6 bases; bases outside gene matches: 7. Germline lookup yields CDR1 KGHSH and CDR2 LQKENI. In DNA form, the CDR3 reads TGTGCCAGCTCACCAACCGGGACAGGGTTCCCTGAAGCTTTCTTT. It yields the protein CASSPTGTGFPEAFF.

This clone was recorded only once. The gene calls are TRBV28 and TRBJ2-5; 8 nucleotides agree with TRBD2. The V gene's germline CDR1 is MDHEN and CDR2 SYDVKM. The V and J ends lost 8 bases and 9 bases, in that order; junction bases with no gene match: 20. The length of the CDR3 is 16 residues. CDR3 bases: TGTGCCAGCTCACCAGCGGTGCTAGCGGGCCGGCAGGCCCAGTACTTC. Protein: CASSPAVLAGRQAQYF.

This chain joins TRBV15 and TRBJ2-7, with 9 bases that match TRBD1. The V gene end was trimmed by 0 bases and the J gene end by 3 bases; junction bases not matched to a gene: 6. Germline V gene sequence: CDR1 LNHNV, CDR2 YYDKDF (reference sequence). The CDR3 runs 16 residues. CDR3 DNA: TGTGCCACCAGCAGAGAAACCTGGACAGGGGACTACGAGCAGTACTTC. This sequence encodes CATSRETWTGDYEQYF.